Given below is one T cell receptor beta chain in context. Clones were read by immunoSEQ multiplex PCR, and TCRdb kept only the in-frame ones, dropping some. The table has around 200,000 clones, about 88% seen once. The trim removed 5 bases at V and 6 bases at J, leaving 7 bases unmatched. Germline CDR1 is PRHDT and CDR2 is FYEKMQ (reference sequence). The CDR3 covers 13 residues. The data are from a study of blood T cell repertoires in COVID-19. This TCR was sampled from a middle-aged man with active or convalescent COVID-19. Sample: peripheral blood. The chain carries TRBV13 and TRBJ2-7; 7 bases are shared with TRBD1. CDR3 residues: CASSLLTGLEQYF. Here the CDR3 DNA reads TGTGCCAGCAGCCTACTGACAGGGCTCGAGCAGTACTTC.